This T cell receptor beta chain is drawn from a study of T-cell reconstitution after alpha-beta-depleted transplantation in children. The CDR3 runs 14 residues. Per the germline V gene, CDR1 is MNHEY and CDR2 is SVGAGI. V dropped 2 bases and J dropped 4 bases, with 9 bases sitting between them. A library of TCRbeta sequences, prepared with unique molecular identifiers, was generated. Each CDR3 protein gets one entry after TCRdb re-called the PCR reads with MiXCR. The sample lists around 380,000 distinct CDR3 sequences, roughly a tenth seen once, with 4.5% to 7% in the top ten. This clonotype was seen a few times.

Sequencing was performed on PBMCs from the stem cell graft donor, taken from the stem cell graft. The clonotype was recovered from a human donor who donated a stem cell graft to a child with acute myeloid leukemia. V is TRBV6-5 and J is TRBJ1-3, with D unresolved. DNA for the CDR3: TGTGCCAGCAGTTACGGGGTGGACGGAAACACCATATATTTT. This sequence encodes CASSYGVDGNTIYF.